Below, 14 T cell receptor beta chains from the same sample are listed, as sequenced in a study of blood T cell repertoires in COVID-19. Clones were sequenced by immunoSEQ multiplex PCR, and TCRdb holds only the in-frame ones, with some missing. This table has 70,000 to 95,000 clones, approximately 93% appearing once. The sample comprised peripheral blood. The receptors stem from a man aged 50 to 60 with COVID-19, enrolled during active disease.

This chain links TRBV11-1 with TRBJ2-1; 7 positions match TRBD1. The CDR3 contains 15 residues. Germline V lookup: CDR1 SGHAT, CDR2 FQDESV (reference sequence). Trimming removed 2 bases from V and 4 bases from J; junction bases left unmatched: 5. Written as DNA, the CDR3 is TGTGCCAGCAGCTTAACGGGGACAGCTTACAATGAGCAGTTCTTC. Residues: CASSLTGTAYNEQFF.

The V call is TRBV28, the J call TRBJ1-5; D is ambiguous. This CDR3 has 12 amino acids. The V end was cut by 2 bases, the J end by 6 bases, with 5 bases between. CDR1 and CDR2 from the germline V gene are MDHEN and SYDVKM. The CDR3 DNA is TGTGCCAGCAGTTTAGTCGGTCAGCCCCAGCATTTT. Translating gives CASSLVGQPQHF.

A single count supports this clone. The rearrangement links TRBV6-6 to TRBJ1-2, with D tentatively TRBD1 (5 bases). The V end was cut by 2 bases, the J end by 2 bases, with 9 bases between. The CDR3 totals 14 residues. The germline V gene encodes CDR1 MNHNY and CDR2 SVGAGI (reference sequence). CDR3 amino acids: CASSYEGRNYGYTF. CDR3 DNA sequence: TGTGCCAGCAGTTACGAGGGGAGGAACTATGGCTACACCTTC.

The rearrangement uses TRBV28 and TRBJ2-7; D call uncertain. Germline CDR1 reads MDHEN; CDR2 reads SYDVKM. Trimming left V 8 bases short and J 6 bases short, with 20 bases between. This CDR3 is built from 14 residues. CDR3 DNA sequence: TGTGCCAGCGCCAGCCTAGGAGAAGGCTCCGAGCAGTACGTC. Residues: CASASLGEGSEQYV.

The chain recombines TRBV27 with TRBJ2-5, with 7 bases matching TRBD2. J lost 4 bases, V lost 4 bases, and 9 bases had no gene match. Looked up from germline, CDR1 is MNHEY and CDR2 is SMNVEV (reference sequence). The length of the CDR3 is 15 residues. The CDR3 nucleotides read TGTGCCAGCAGTTCGCTAGCGGCCCTCATAGAGACCCAGTACTTC. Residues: CASSSLAALIETQYF.

CDR3 DNA: TGTGCCACCAGCAGAGATTTGGACAGCAAAAACTATGGCTACACCTTC. Translated: CATSRDLDSKNYGYTF. V usage is TRBV15 and J usage is TRBJ1-2; weak D call: TRBD1 (6 bases). Germline V gene lookup returns CDR1 LNHNV and CDR2 YYDKDF (reference sequence). This CDR3 is built from 16 residues. V lost 0 bases to trimming and J lost 2 bases, with 13 bases between them.

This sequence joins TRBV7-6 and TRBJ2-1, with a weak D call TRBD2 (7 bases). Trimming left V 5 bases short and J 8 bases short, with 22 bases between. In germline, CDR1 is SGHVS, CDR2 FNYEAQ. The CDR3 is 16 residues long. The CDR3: CASSHYAGAGVDEQFF. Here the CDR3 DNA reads TGTGCCAGCAGCCATTACGCGGGGGCTGGGGTGGATGAGCAGTTCTTC.

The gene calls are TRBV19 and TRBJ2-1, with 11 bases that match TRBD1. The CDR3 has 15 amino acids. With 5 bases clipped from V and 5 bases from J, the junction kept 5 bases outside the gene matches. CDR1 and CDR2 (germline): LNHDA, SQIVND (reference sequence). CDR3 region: CASSRDRGRDNEQFF. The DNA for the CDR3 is TGTGCCAGTAGTCGGGACAGGGGGAGGGACAATGAGCAGTTCTTC.

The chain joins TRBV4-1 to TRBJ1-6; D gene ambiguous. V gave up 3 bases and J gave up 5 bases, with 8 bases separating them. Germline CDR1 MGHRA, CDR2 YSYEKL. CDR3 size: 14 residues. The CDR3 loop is CASSQAGHNSPLHF. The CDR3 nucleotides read TGCGCCAGCAGCCAGGCGGGCCATAATTCACCCCTCCACTTT.

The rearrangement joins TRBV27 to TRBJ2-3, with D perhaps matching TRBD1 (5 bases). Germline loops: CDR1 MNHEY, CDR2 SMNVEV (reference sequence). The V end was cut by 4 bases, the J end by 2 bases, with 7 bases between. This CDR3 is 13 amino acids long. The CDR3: CASSYRFTDTQYF. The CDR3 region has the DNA TGTGCCAGCAGTTACAGGTTCACAGATACGCAGTATTTT.

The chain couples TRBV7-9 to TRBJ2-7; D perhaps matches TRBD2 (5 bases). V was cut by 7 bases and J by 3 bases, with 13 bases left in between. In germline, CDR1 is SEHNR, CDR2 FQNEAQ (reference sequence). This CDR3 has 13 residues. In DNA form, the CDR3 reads TGTGCCAGCATGGGAGAACGGAACTACGAGCAGTACTTC. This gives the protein CASMGERNYEQYF.

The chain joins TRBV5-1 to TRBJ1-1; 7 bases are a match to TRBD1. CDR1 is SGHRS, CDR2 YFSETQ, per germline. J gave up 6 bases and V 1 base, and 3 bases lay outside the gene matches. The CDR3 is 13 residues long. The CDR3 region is CASSLFTGAEAFF. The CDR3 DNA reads TGCGCCAGCAGCTTGTTTACAGGGGCTGAAGCTTTCTTT.

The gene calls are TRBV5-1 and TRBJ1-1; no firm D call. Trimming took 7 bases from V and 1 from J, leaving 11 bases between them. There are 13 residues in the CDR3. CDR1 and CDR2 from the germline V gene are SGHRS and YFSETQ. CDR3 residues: CASRDPQNTEAFF. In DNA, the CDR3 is TGCGCCAGCCGGGATCCGCAGAACACTGAAGCTTTCTTT.

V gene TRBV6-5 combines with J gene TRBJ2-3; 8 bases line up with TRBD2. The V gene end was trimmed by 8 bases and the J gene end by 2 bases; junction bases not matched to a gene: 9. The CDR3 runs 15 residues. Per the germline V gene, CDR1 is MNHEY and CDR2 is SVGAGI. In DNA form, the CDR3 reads TGTGCCAGCGACCCAACGGGAGGGTACACAGATACGCAGTATTTT. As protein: CASDPTGGYTDTQYF.